This T cell receptor (beta chain) was sequenced for a study of molecular identifiers for immune sequencing clone quantification. In the study overall: In the replicates, RNA derived from around 20,000 or 100,000 naive CD8 cells was divided into five parts, and four were sequenced.

The CDR3 spans 16 residues. V was trimmed by 1 base and J by 6 bases, leaving 16 bases between them. Germline values: CDR1 MGHRA, CDR2 YSYEKL. A CD8+CD4-CCR7+CD45RA+ phenotype served as the sorting definition for naive CD8 T cells. Study observations and caveats: In CMV-specific effectors, clones above 20 copies held over 98% of molecules; naive, under 1%.

Preparation of the bulk TCR libraries relied on previously described methods and listed TCR primers. TCRdb reprocessed the PCR reads with MiXCR, giving one entry per CDR3 protein. The sample carries approximately 97,000 distinct CDR3 sequences, 35% recorded once. With regard to this clonotype: Its antigen is not identified.

The J gene is TRBJ2-4, the V gene TRBV4-1; maybe TRBD1 (6 bases). The specimen was naive CD8+ T cells from blood, with Jurkat cell RNA spiked in. Sample subset: FACS-sorted CD8+CD4-CCR7+CD45RA+ naive T cells. The source of this sequence is a human donor in good health. Some libraries in this study had Jurkat cell RNA spiked in. In DNA, the CDR3 is TGCGCCAGCAGCCAAGTTCTCGGCGCAGGGGTAAACATTCAGTACTTC. Amino acid sequence: CASSQVLGAGVNIQYF.